Sequencing of this T cell receptor (beta chain) was carried out in a study of CD8 T cells in Susac syndrome. Germline CDR1 reads KGHDR; CDR2 reads SFDVKD. This CDR3 region has 20 residues. J was trimmed by 0 bases and V by 6 bases; bases with no gene match: 19. CD8+ and CD4+ T cells from blood underwent TCR beta sequencing, which was carried out in a high-throughput format. RNA was extracted with the RNeasy kit, and a quantity of roughly 0.5 to 1 ug was reverse transcribed using random hexamers. TCRdb ran MiXCR on the immunoSEQ multiplex PCR reads and lists one entry per CDR3 protein. This table holds 250,000 to 300,000 distinct CDR3 sequences, about 85% found once.

Sequencing was performed on CD8+ T cells from PBMCs. This chain uses TRBV24-1 with TRBJ1-5; TRBD1 aligns across 7 bases. The clonotype comes from a human donor with multiple sclerosis. The CDR3 nucleotides read TGTGCCACCAGTACAAGCCAACAGGGGCACGTTTGGGATAGCAATCAGCCCCAGCATTTT. Encoded protein: CATSTSQQGHVWDSNQPQHF.